The next 25 T cell receptor beta chains were all read from a single sample in a study of beta chain features in type 1 diabetes. As every portion of the isolated RNA was reverse transcribed, the sequencing read expressed TCRB transcripts. Profiled with immunoSEQ multiplex PCR; TCRdb holds only in-frame clones, not every one. The top ten clones hold approximately 1% of a sample with around 300,000 clones, about 8% of them seen once. Sequencing input: central memory CD4+ T cells from blood. Every receptor here comes from a woman aged 18-29 years in good health.

This clone turned up a few times. This rearrangement joins TRBV5-1 to TRBJ1-1; the D is unclear. The CDR3 is 14 residues long. Germline CDR1 is SGHRS and CDR2 is YFSETQ. Trimming took 0 bases from V and 7 from J, leaving 13 bases between them. DNA of the CDR3: TGCGCCAGCAGCTTGGAGGCCGAGAGCGATGAAGCTTTCTTT. Translation gives CASSLEAESDEAFF.

V gene TRBV28 combines with J gene TRBJ1-3; TRBD1 aligns across 9 bases. CDR1 MDHEN and CDR2 SYDVKM come from the germline V gene. This CDR3 region has 16 residues. The trim removed 3 bases at V and 4 bases at J, leaving 7 bases unmatched. The CDR3 coding sequence is TGTGCCAGCAGTTTTGGACAGGGGAGGACCGGAAACACCATATATTTT. Translation gives CASSFGQGRTGNTIYF.

The genes are TRBV5-6 and TRBJ1-5; D is ambiguous. Germline V gene sequence: CDR1 SGHDT, CDR2 YYEEEE. Trimming removed 2 bases from V and 5 bases from J, with 11 bases in between. The CDR3 is 14 amino acids. CDR3 DNA: TGTGCCAGCAGCTTCGGGGATAACGATCAGCCCCAGCATTTT. This codes for CASSFGDNDQPQHF.

This clone showed up just a few times. The rearrangement links TRBV2 to TRBJ1-2; D unclear. V was pared by 7 bases and J by 4 bases, with 16 bases between. This CDR3 is built from 14 residues. Germline V gene lookup returns CDR1 SNHLY and CDR2 FYNNEI. The CDR3 is CASTMGREGYGYTF. The CDR3 DNA reads TGTGCCAGCACCATGGGGAGGGAAGGCTATGGCTACACCTTC.

This chain uses TRBV5-1 with TRBJ2-5; the D gene is possibly TRBD2 (6 bases). V lost 4 bases to trimming and J lost 5 bases, with 15 bases between them. This CDR3 has 14 residues. Germline CDR1 is SGHRS and CDR2 is YFSETQ. The CDR3 loop reads CASSQYGTAETQYF. CDR3 nucleotide sequence: TGCGCCAGCAGCCAATACGGGACTGCGGAGACCCAGTACTTC.

A few counts support this clone. This sequence joins TRBV4-3 and TRBJ1-3; no reliable D call. Germline V gene data show CDR1 as LGHNA and CDR2 as YSLEER. The CDR3 contains 13 residues. The ends were cut back, 0 bases at V and 4 bases at J, with 4 bases in the middle. CDR3 in DNA: TGCGCCAGCAGCCAAGATACGGGAAACACCATATATTTT. This sequence encodes CASSQDTGNTIYF.

This clone was detected many times. The V gene is TRBV12-5, the J gene TRBJ2-1; D is undetermined. The V and J ends lost 6 bases and 0 bases respectively, with 6 bases between them. The length of the CDR3 is 13 residues. Germline V gene lookup returns CDR1 LGHNT and CDR2 FRNRAP. This CDR3 reads CASGSNSYNEQFF. The CDR3 DNA sequence: TGTGCTAGTGGGTCCAACTCCTACAATGAGCAGTTCTTC.

The sample holds a few counts of this clone. The chain couples TRBV5-1 to TRBJ1-2; no clear D gene. V dropped 2 bases and J dropped 2 bases, with 7 bases sitting between them. The CDR3 sequence is 13 residues long. Per germline, CDR1 SGHRS and CDR2 YFSETQ. The CDR3 nucleotides read TGCGCCAGCAGCTTAGGTCGGAACTATGGCTACACCTTC. Translated, it gives CASSLGRNYGYTF.

This clone was counted between two and nine times. Within the sample, other DNA sequences also encode this same CDR3. The chain combines TRBV5-1 with TRBJ2-3; tentative D call: TRBD1 (5 bases). CDR1 and CDR2 from the germline V gene are SGHRS and YFSETQ. This CDR3 comprises 14 residues. V was clipped by 1 base and J by 2 bases, with 8 bases between them. CDR3 in amino acids: CASSLRGDTDTQYF. The CDR3, as DNA: TGCGCCAGCAGCTTGAGGGGCGACACAGATACGCAGTATTTT.

This sequence joins TRBV5-1 and TRBJ1-5; D uncertain. V was trimmed by 0 bases and J by 8 bases, leaving 18 bases between them. This CDR3 is 16 amino acids long. The germline CDR1 and CDR2 sequences are SGHRS and YFSETQ. The CDR3 sequence: CASSLDGSHKAKPQHF. As DNA, the CDR3 is TGCGCCAGCAGCTTGGATGGCTCCCATAAGGCTAAGCCCCAGCATTTT.

The table lists this clone with a few counts. V usage is TRBV5-1 and J usage is TRBJ2-3; 7 nucleotides agree with TRBD1. Germline CDR1 and CDR2: SGHRS and YFSETQ. Trimming removed 2 bases from V and 5 bases from J; junction bases left unmatched: 5. The CDR3 spans 14 residues. CDR3 in DNA: TGCGCCAGCAGCTTAGGGGGCCGGGGAGATACGCAGTATTTT. It specifies CASSLGGRGDTQYF.

The genes are TRBV27 and TRBJ1-3, with D maybe TRBD1 (5 bases). Germline loops: CDR1 MNHEY, CDR2 SMNVEV (reference sequence). This CDR3 spans 15 amino acids. V gave up 6 bases and J gave up 2 bases, with 14 bases separating them. This CDR3 is CASRATGGAGNTIYF. The CDR3 DNA sequence: TGTGCCAGCAGGGCCACGGGGGGGGCTGGAAACACCATATATTTT.

This chain links TRBV7-3 with TRBJ2-7, with 7 bases fitting TRBD2. The CDR3 is 15 amino acids. Per germline, CDR1 SGHTA and CDR2 FQGTGA. J gave up 6 bases and V 2 bases, and 10 bases lay outside the gene matches. The CDR3: CASSLGGSMGGEQYF. The CDR3 DNA sequence: TGTGCCAGCAGCTTAGGCGGGAGTATGGGCGGCGAGCAGTACTTC.

CDR3: CASSIDRGKRNEQFF. CDR3 nucleotide sequence: TGTGCCAGTAGTATCGACAGGGGGAAGAGAAATGAGCAGTTCTTC. The chain is built from TRBV19 and TRBJ2-1, with TRBD1 matching over 9 bases. With V trimmed by 3 bases and J by 7 bases, 7 bases remained unmatched. This CDR3 comprises 15 residues. Per the germline V gene, CDR1 is LNHDA and CDR2 is SQIVND (reference sequence).

There are a few counts of this clone. This sequence joins TRBV29-1 and TRBJ2-7; the D gene is possibly TRBD1 (6 bases). V lost 5 bases and J lost 7, with 12 bases in between. The germline gives CDR1 SQVTM, CDR2 ANQGSEA. The CDR3 totals 11 residues. The CDR3 is CSVSGDGEQYV. The DNA for the CDR3 is TGCAGCGTTTCAGGGGATGGTGAGCAGTACGTC.

The chain recombines TRBV11-1 with TRBJ1-2, with D perhaps matching TRBD1 (6 bases). Trimming left V 0 bases short and J 3 bases short, with 11 bases between. Germline V gene lookup returns CDR1 SGHAT and CDR2 FQDESV (reference sequence). CDR3 length: 15 amino acids. The CDR3 reads CASSLAQDRYYGYTF. The CDR3 bases are TGTGCCAGCAGCTTAGCGCAGGACAGATACTATGGCTACACCTTC.

The chain is built from TRBV7-8 and TRBJ2-3, with 10 bases that match TRBD2. The CDR3 covers 16 residues. The V gene's germline CDR1 is SGHVS and CDR2 FQNEAQ. Trimming at V came to 5 bases and at J to 3 bases, leaving 8 bases not matched to a gene. CDR3 amino acids: CASSPPTSGLTDTQYF. In DNA form, the CDR3 reads TGTGCCAGCAGCCCACCGACTAGCGGGTTGACAGATACGCAGTATTTT.

This clone was observed a few times. This chain uses TRBV7-2 with TRBJ2-1, with 8 bases fitting TRBD2. V shed 1 base and J 8 bases; nucleotides not matched to a gene: 16. This CDR3 region has 18 residues. Per the germline V gene, CDR1 is SGHTA and CDR2 is FQGNSA. The CDR3 is CASSLVATARAGAHEQFF. DNA of the CDR3: TGTGCCAGCAGCTTAGTGGCGACTGCCCGAGCGGGGGCGCATGAGCAGTTCTTC.

J is TRBJ2-2 and V is TRBV5-1; 7 bases fit TRBD1. Germline V gene sequence: CDR1 SGHRS, CDR2 YFSETQ. J gave up 7 bases and V 3 bases, and 6 bases lay outside the gene matches. CDR3 size: 14 residues. DNA of the CDR3: TGCGCCAGCAGCTCGATAACAGGGGACGGGGAGCTGTTTTTT. It is translated as CASSSITGDGELFF.

The V call is TRBV14, the J call TRBJ2-7; TRBD1 or TRBD2 may be the D gene (5 bases each). There are 16 residues in the CDR3. Germline V gene lookup returns CDR1 SGHDN and CDR2 FVKESK. Trimming pared 0 bases from V and 0 bases from J, leaving 12 bases between. CDR3 protein: CASSQEEGRSSYEQYF. CDR3 DNA: TGTGCCAGCAGCCAAGAAGAGGGGCGCAGCTCCTACGAGCAGTACTTC.

This clone was picked up a small number of times. A read error may be the cause here, since a much bigger clone is one base away. V and J are TRBV7-2 and TRBJ2-5, with 10 bases lining up with TRBD1. The CDR3 has 16 amino acids. The germline CDR1 and CDR2 sequences are SGHTA and FQGNSA. Trimming cost V 1 base and J 5 bases; bases outside gene matches: 7. Written as DNA, the CDR3 is TGTGCCAGCAGCTTAGGGGTGGACAGGGGGGGGGAGACCCAGTACTTC. Its translation: CASSLGVDRGGETQYF.

The chain joins TRBV7-9 to TRBJ1-5, with D perhaps TRBD1 (5 bases). Trimming removed 0 bases at V and 3 bases at J, with 12 bases between. There are 16 residues in the CDR3. Germline loops: CDR1 SEHNR, CDR2 FQNEAQ (reference sequence). CDR3 sequence (DNA): TGTGCCAGCAGCTTAGCAGGGGCCCAGGTCAATCAGCCCCAGCATTTT. Protein: CASSLAGAQVNQPQHF. The complete variable domain, with remaining parts taken from reference TRBV7-9 and TRBJ1-5, reads DTGVSQNPRHKITKRGQNVTFRCDPISEHNRLYWYRQTLGQGPEFLTYFQNEAQLEKSRLLSDRFSAERPKGSFSTLEIQRTEQGDSAMYLCASSLAGAQVNQPQHFGDGTRLSIL.

This chain links TRBV14 with TRBJ1-2; D call uncertain. This CDR3 spans 12 amino acids. Germline V gene data show CDR1 as SGHDN and CDR2 as FVKESK. Trimming took 1 base from V and 3 from J, leaving 3 bases between them. The CDR3 sequence is CASSQGYYGYTF. The CDR3 DNA follows: TGTGCCAGCAGCCAAGGCTACTATGGCTACACCTTC.

The chain employs TRBV14 and TRBJ1-2; D possibly corresponds to TRBD1 (5 bases). Germline CDR1 SGHDN, CDR2 FVKESK. CDR3 length: 15 amino acids. The ends were cut back, 0 bases at V and 6 bases at J, with 14 bases in the middle. The CDR3 loop reads CASSQDLGVSNGYTF. DNA for the CDR3: TGTGCCAGCAGCCAAGATCTAGGGGTCTCCAATGGCTACACCTTC.

This chain links TRBV6-5 with TRBJ2-7; D gene ambiguous. This CDR3 comprises 12 residues. The germline V and J ends were trimmed by 6 bases and 2 bases, with 8 bases remaining between them. From germline, CDR1 is MNHEY and CDR2 SVGAGI. CDR3 in amino acids: CASSRRTYEQYF. CDR3 in DNA: TGTGCCAGCAGCCGCCGCACCTACGAGCAGTACTTC.